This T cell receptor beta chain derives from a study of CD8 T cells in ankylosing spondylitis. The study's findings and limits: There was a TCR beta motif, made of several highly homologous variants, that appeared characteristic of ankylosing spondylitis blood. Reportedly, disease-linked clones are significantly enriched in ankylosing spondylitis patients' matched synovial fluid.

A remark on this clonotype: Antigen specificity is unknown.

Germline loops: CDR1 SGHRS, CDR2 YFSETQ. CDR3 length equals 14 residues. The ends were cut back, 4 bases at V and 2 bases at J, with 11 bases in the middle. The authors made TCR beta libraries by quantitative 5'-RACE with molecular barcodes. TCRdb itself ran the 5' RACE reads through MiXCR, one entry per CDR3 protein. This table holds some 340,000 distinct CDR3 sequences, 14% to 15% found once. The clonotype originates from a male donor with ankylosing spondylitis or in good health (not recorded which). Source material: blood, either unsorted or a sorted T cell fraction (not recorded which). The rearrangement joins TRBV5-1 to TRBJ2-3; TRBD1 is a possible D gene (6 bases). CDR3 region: CASSTWTATDTQYF. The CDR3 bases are TGCGCCAGCAGCACGTGGACAGCCACAGATACGCAGTATTTT.